This T cell receptor (beta chain) was obtained from a study of cytomegalovirus exposure and HLA in healthy donors (TCRdb year 2017). Regarding the complete study: An earlier analysis of several hundred of the donors reported 276 Gb of sequence data and 100 million to 130 million unique TCR beta sequences from 150 million to 200 million T cells. Among the roughly 390 genotyped donors, about 85% belonged to the genetic ancestry cluster associated with self-reported Caucasian donors. Among roughly 400 genotyped donors of the cohort, an average of approximately 200,000 unique TCR beta nucleotide sequences was sequenced per donor, of which approximately 18% were non-productive. To decide whether each TCR beta V gene segment behaved as functional or pseudogenic, an earlier analysis of 587 of the donors relied on high-throughput TCR beta sequencing. The number of donors typed differed by locus, with roughly 620-630 for A, B, C, DRB1 and DQB1, 522 for DQA1, 606 for DPA1, and some 440 for DPB1. Every discovery cohort repertoire had been produced on one sequencing platform. To study patterns of TCR occurrence, a later analysis re-analyzed previously published TCR beta repertoires from several hundred donors and added high-resolution HLA genotyping. High-throughput TCR immunosequencing, statistical association of individual TCRs with disease status, and machine learning were combined to predict cytomegalovirus infection status. The study aimed to test whether cataloging public T cell receptors could reveal signatures of past pathogen exposure. Five DR-DQ haplotypes were handled as single units for association and clustering because linkage in the cohort was strong. Class I and class II HLA loci were covered by the typing at four-digit resolution. A later genetic analysis used genome-wide SNP genotypes for 398 of the 666 donors, treating that subset as a discovery cohort. In addition to the first cohort of hundreds of subjects, a separate validation cohort of under 150 different subjects was used. Donor age, sex, ethnicity and CMV serostatus were collected together with the repertoire data. The study used immunosequencing to profile the T cell repertoires of around 600 subjects and linked those repertoires to cytomegalovirus serostatus. Rather than drawing on any new phenotypic data, the later analysis identified candidate immune exposures from TCR beta sequences and the way those sequences occurred across donors. An early release covering roughly 600 HLA-typed donors comprised about 320 gigabases of sequencing data and tens of millions of unique TCR sequences. Results and caveats for the whole study, not just this receptor: For the cohort, immune exposure information was limited to CMV serostatus. According to a later analysis, parvovirus B19, influenza, CMV and Epstein-Barr virus appeared linked to several top co-occurrence clusters. A few of the identified cytomegalovirus-associated TCR beta chains were confirmed in vitro to be specific for cytomegalovirus antigens. Correlated functional status among segregating V segments might be attributable to linkage disequilibrium, but an unknown experimental factor could not be ruled out. A cluster of highly shared sequence variants was judged likely to represent a technical artifact of the sequencing pipeline. A later analysis found that TCR association rates varied across HLA loci, with DRB1 alleles showing the most associated TCRs and HLA-C alleles the fewest. Assigning TCR associations to individual alleles was difficult when HLA alleles, especially DR and DQ, strongly co-occurred. In a later analysis, HLA-associated TCR beta chains were found to be more clonally expanded and to have lower generation probabilities than equally common non-associated chains. Specific HLA alleles were associated with 16,951 TCR beta sequences at a false discovery rate of 0.05 in a later analysis. Roughly 17 rarely observed V segments, including chromosome 9 orphons, were excluded from the earlier analysis of a few hundred of the donors because counts were too low. Most CMV-associated TCR beta chains appeared to be HLA-restricted in a later analysis, and the HLA associations seemed to be driven largely by CMV exposure. Because some donors lacked HLA typing at each locus, the association tests relied only on the typed subset. The authors suggested that the approach could potentially be generalized to other disease states and immunological phenotypes. Most TCR sequences were observed very rarely across donors, whereas some public TCRs were present in many individuals. The classifier was reported to diagnose cytomegalovirus status with high specificity and sensitivity in both the original cohort and the validation cohort. In an earlier analysis of around 500 of the donors, most TCR beta V segments appeared in productive rearrangements about 87% or about 30% of the time, broadly matching IMGT annotations. Compared with the approximately 720-donor mean, donors in an Asian-associated ancestry cluster had fewer N-insertions in productive TCRs, according to a later genetic analysis. The study listed approximately 150 TCR beta chains as associated with cytomegalovirus. Only TCR beta chains were sequenced in this cohort, and the absence of alpha or paired-chain data limited detectable features. A further reported finding was that TCR beta sequences accurately predicted the HLA-A and HLA-B alleles for most subjects in the first cohort. The presence/absence analyses assumed that sequencing depth was roughly uniform across donors, and that assumption may not be true. Because the 87-base-pair reads could not distinguish some IMGT-functional V segments, including TRBV6-2 and TRBV6-3, those segments were excluded. A later genetic analysis associated a missense DCLRE1C variant with V-gene and J-gene trimming of TCR beta chains, and an independent cohort replicated the association.

V gives up 0 bases and J gives up 0 bases, and the segment between their germline ends measures 9 bases. According to the germline V gene, CDR1 reads SGHVS and CDR2 reads FQNEAQ. There are 15 amino acids in the CDR3, from cysteine to phenylalanine inclusive. The entry retains the CDR3 DNA only, 45 bases that are in frame from base 1. The library relied on the immunoSEQ multiplex PCR assay. For the multiplex PCR, a mixture combining 60 forward primers for TCR Vbeta segments and 13 reverse primers for TCR Jbeta segments was used. A multiplex PCR assay on genomic DNA amplified the CDR3 region of rearranged TCR beta genes. The Illumina HiSeq System was used to sequence the amplified TCR beta libraries as 87-base-pair reads. The authors' pipeline ran thus. Across the 500 to 750 repertoires, a later analysis counted some 81 million unique TCR beta chains, 9.5 million to 12 million of which were shared by at least two donors. Raw reads were error-corrected and collapsed into unique sequences with a nearest-neighbor algorithm that merged closely related sequences to remove PCR and sequencing errors. V, D and J gene segments were assigned by aligning CDR3 sequences to IMGT reference sequences. For a sequence to be retained, a match of at least six nucleotides to both a V gene segment and a J gene segment was required. A rearrangement counted as productive if the CDR3 had no stop codons and remained in frame with V and J, and every other rearrangement counted as non-productive. Following IMGT convention, CDR3 was defined as the stretch from the second conserved V-encoded cysteine up to the conserved J-encoded phenylalanine. In an earlier analysis of roughly 580 of the donors, sequences lacking an unambiguous match to a single V gene segment were excluded. In an earlier analysis of approximately 590 of the donors, V segments were called functional above 56.7% productive rearrangements and were called segregating when the between-donor standard deviation exceeded 5%. A statistical classification framework was developed to diagnose cytomegalovirus status using the catalog of TCR beta chain sequences. In a later analysis, TCR nucleotide sequences were compared against IMGT/GENE-DB human TR gene sequences so that V and J genes could be assigned. In a later analysis, CDR3 sequences and most-parsimonious VDJ recombination scenarios were assigned using the TCRdist pipeline. In a later analysis, each TCR beta chain was defined by its CDR3 amino acid sequence together with its V-gene family, and reads lacking a unique V-gene family were excluded. A later analysis removed several hundred highly shared, low-generation-probability nucleotide sequences to deal with suspected cross-contamination and a sequencing artifact. In a later analysis, a clonal expansion index was calculated for each public chain from normalized within-repertoire ranks of inferred template counts. In a later analysis, generation probabilities were computed with a VDJ recombination model fitted to out-of-frame rearrangements, and the resulting probabilities were checked against IGoR. In a later analysis, hypergeometric tests were used to score TCR-TCR, TCR-HLA and TCR-CMV co-occurrence, with a repertoire-size bias correction applied to TCR pairs. In a later analysis, false discovery rates were estimated by permuting HLA or CMV assignments 20 times. In a later analysis, co-occurring TCRs were grouped using DBSCAN, with TCRdist sequence similarity added in when clustering inside HLA-allele-positive subsets. Repertoires with fewer than 30,000 or more than 120,000 public chains were left out of co-occurrence clustering, as were five repertoires with anomalous nucleotide sharing. TCRdb carries this immuneACCESS record with in-frame sequences only. Its versions omit some clonotypes, under half of them owing to an unresolved V gene in the studies checked, with the rest unexplained. The DNA gave D and trimming, while V, J and clone size come from that table. The sample contains approximately 150,000 clones, 75% to 85% of them found a single time. 2% to 2.5% of the sample is taken by the ten largest.

As concerns this clone: Its binding antigen is unknown. No base quality information exists; no much larger clone differs at one position.

In total, 500 to 700 healthy bone marrow donors made up the cohort. At the time of sampling, every cohort member was nominally healthy, though immune exposures that went unrecorded were likely present. The donor tested CMV seropositive, placing the donor among the 289 seropositive members of the cohort. A peripheral blood sample was provided by each donor, and peripheral blood mononuclear cells were used for TCR beta sequencing. The Qiagen DNeasy Blood Extraction Kit was used to extract genomic DNA from the blood cell samples. This sequence was found in a woman under 30 in good health and CMV-seropositive. The sample taken for sequencing was PBMCs. Here the chain combines TRBV7-8 and TRBJ2-7; no confident D gene assignment can be made. CDR3 region: CASSLAQISSYEQYF. The DNA sequence reads TGTGCCAGCAGCTTAGCTCAGATAAGCTCCTACGAGCAGTACTTC.